The rows below give T cell receptor beta chains drawn from one sample of a study of CD8+CD57+ T cells in acquired aplastic anemia. MiXCR was run by TCRdb on the reads, yielding one entry per CDR3 protein. The sample records about 150,000 distinct CDR3 sequences, approximately 52% being singletons. What was sequenced was sorted CD4+, CD8+, or CD8+CD57+ T cells (not recorded which) from PBMCs. These receptors were obtained from a human donor with aplastic anemia. The CDR3 runs from the conserved cysteine through the conserved F or W. D genes are given only for firm matches. Size is stated for part of the rows, as once, few or many counts, or as a class when the clone is expanded.

CDR3 DNA: TGTGCCAGCAGGCGGACTAGCGGGCGTGAGACCCAGTACTTC
CDR3 protein: CASRRTSGRETQYF
clone size: -
J gene: TRBJ2-5
D gene: TRBD2
V gene: TRBV2

CDR3 DNA: TGTGCCAGCACCGACCGTGGGGAATCCTACGAGCAGTACTTC
CDR3 protein: CASTDRGESYEQYF
clone size: -
J gene: TRBJ2-7
D gene: -
V gene: TRBV7-8

CDR3 DNA: TGTGCCAGCAGCCCCGTTAGCAGATACGAGCAGTACTTC
CDR3 protein: CASSPVSRYEQYF
clone size: -
J gene: TRBJ2-7
D gene: -
V gene: TRBV7-9

CDR3 DNA: TGTGCCAGCCACAACTCTGGGGCCAACGTCCTGACTTTC
CDR3 protein: CASHNSGANVLTF
clone size: -
J gene: TRBJ2-6
D gene: -
V gene: TRBV19

CDR3 DNA: TGTGCCAGCAGCCCGCGACAGGGCTACCAAGAGACCCAGTACTTC
CDR3 protein: CASSPRQGYQETQYF
clone size: -
J gene: TRBJ2-5
D gene: TRBD1
V gene: TRBV7-2

CDR3 DNA: TGTGCCAGCAGCCATGGACAGACGGCTTCACCCCTCCACTTT
CDR3 protein: CASSHGQTASPLHF
clone size: -
J gene: TRBJ1-6
D gene: -
V gene: TRBV7-2

CDR3 DNA: TGTGCCACCAGCAGAGAGTCCGGCAGCAGTTACTATGGCTACACCTTC
CDR3 protein: CATSRESGSSYYGYTF
clone size: few
J gene: TRBJ1-2
D gene: -
V gene: TRBV15

CDR3 DNA: TGTGCCAGCAGGACCTCCGGGGGCGACGAGCAGTACTTC
CDR3 protein: CASRTSGGDEQYF
clone size: many
J gene: TRBJ2-7
D gene: -
V gene: TRBV3-1

CDR3 DNA: TGTGCCACCGTACCCCCCCGGGGGGCTCGTCAGCCCCAGCATTTT
CDR3 protein: CATVPPRGARQPQHF
clone size: few
J gene: TRBJ1-5
D gene: -
V gene: TRBV28

CDR3 DNA: TGCGCCAGCAGCACGACAGGGAAGGGCTACGAGCAGTACTTC
CDR3 protein: CASSTTGKGYEQYF
clone size: many
J gene: TRBJ2-7
D gene: TRBD1
V gene: TRBV4-1

CDR3 DNA: TGCAGTGCTAGAGATCAAGGGGTCTATGGCTACACCTTC
CDR3 protein: CSARDQGVYGYTF
clone size: many
J gene: TRBJ1-2
D gene: -
V gene: TRBV20-1

CDR3 DNA: TGTGCCAGCAGCTTAGTTACTAGCGGCACAGACTATGGCTACACCTTC
CDR3 protein: CASSLVTSGTDYGYTF
clone size: -
J gene: TRBJ1-2
D gene: -
V gene: TRBV11-1

CDR3 DNA: TGCGCCAGCAGTGATACCACAGGGCAATTCTATGAAGCTTTCTTT
CDR3 protein: CASSDTTGQFYEAFF
clone size: many
J gene: TRBJ1-1
D gene: -
V gene: TRBV10-2

CDR3 DNA: TGTGCCAGCAGTTACTCGAGGACAGGGGGAATCGGGGAGCTGTTTTTT
CDR3 protein: CASSYSRTGGIGELFF
clone size: many
J gene: TRBJ2-2
D gene: TRBD1
V gene: TRBV6-7

CDR3 DNA: TGTGCCATCAGTGAGTCGACTAGGCTAACGGAGACCCAGTACTTC
CDR3 protein: CAISESTRLTETQYF
clone size: few
J gene: TRBJ2-5
D gene: -
V gene: TRBV10-3

CDR3 DNA: TGTGCCAGCAGCTTAAGGATAACGGAGGAGCTGTTTTTT
CDR3 protein: CASSLRITEELFF
clone size: few
J gene: TRBJ2-2
D gene: -
V gene: TRBV7-9

CDR3 DNA: TGCGCCAGCAGCGGTGGGAGGGGCGGCTCTACACCCCTCCACTTT
CDR3 protein: CASSGGRGGSTPLHF
clone size: -
J gene: TRBJ1-6
D gene: -
V gene: TRBV5-1

CDR3 DNA: TGTGCCAGCAGGGACGGAAAATACGAGCAGTACTTC
CDR3 protein: CASRDGKYEQYF
clone size: -
J gene: TRBJ2-7
D gene: -
V gene: TRBV2

CDR3 DNA: TGTGCCAGCAGCCCCGCGACCCAGTACTTC
CDR3 protein: CASSPATQYF
clone size: -
J gene: TRBJ2-5
D gene: -
V gene: TRBV7-9

CDR3 DNA: TGTGCCAGCAGCTTAAATCGTAATTCACCCCTCCACTTT
CDR3 protein: CASSLNRNSPLHF
clone size: few
J gene: TRBJ1-6
D gene: -
V gene: TRBV7-7

CDR3 DNA: TGTGCCAGCAGTTCCTCGGACAGCGCGACCTACGAGCAGTACTTC
CDR3 protein: CASSSSDSATYEQYF
clone size: many
J gene: TRBJ2-7
D gene: -
V gene: TRBV6-2/TRBV6-3

CDR3 DNA: TGTGCCAGCAGCCCAACAGGAGTCGATTCACCCCTCCACTTT
CDR3 protein: CASSPTGVDSPLHF
clone size: -
J gene: TRBJ1-6
D gene: -
V gene: TRBV11-2

CDR3 DNA: TGCAGTGCTCCACCCGGGGACTACAATGAGCAGTTCTTC
CDR3 protein: CSAPPGDYNEQFF
clone size: many
J gene: TRBJ2-1
D gene: -
V gene: TRBV20-1

CDR3 DNA: TGTGCCAGCAGCCAAGGGACAGATTACACCGGGGAGCTGTTTTTT
CDR3 protein: CASSQGTDYTGELFF
clone size: few
J gene: TRBJ2-2
D gene: -
V gene: TRBV3-1

CDR3 DNA: TGCAGTGCGATCCCGCGGGAGGAGGGAAACACCATATATTTT
CDR3 protein: CSAIPREEGNTIYF
clone size: many
J gene: TRBJ1-3
D gene: -
V gene: TRBV20-1

CDR3 DNA: TGCAGCGTTAGCCGGGACATCTACGAGCAGTACTTC
CDR3 protein: CSVSRDIYEQYF
clone size: -
J gene: TRBJ2-7
D gene: -
V gene: TRBV29-1

CDR3 DNA: TGTGCCAGCACTTCAGAAGGGGCGCGGAACACTGAAGCTTTCTTT
CDR3 protein: CASTSEGARNTEAFF
clone size: many
J gene: TRBJ1-1
D gene: -
V gene: TRBV5-8

CDR3 DNA: TGTGCCAGCAACACAGGGCCTGGTCAGCCCCAGCATTTT
CDR3 protein: CASNTGPGQPQHF
clone size: -
J gene: TRBJ1-5
D gene: -
V gene: TRBV2

CDR3 DNA: TGTGCCAGCAGCTTAGGGTCAGGACATGGGAAGTGGACCCAGTACTTC
CDR3 protein: CASSLGSGHGKWTQYF
clone size: few
J gene: TRBJ2-5
D gene: -
V gene: TRBV7-8

CDR3 DNA: TGCAGTGCTAGAAAGGTAGCGGCCACAGATACGCAGTATTTT
CDR3 protein: CSARKVAATDTQYF
clone size: few
J gene: TRBJ2-3
D gene: -
V gene: TRBV20-1

CDR3 DNA: TGTGCCAGCAGTCAAAGGAGGGGCTACGAGCAGTACTTC
CDR3 protein: CASSQRRGYEQYF
clone size: -
J gene: TRBJ2-7
D gene: -
V gene: TRBV25-1

CDR3 DNA: TGTGCCATCAGTGAGGGAACGGGAGGGGCCTACGAGCAGTACTTC
CDR3 protein: CAISEGTGGAYEQYF
clone size: few
J gene: TRBJ2-7
D gene: TRBD2
V gene: TRBV10-3

CDR3 DNA: TGCGCCAGCAGCCAGTGGGAGTTTTCTAGCACAGATACGCAGTATTTT
CDR3 protein: CASSQWEFSSTDTQYF
clone size: many
J gene: TRBJ2-3
D gene: -
V gene: TRBV4-3

CDR3 DNA: TGTGCCAGCAGTACCGGGACAGAGAACACTGAAGCTTTCTTT
CDR3 protein: CASSTGTENTEAFF
clone size: -
J gene: TRBJ1-1
D gene: TRBD1
V gene: TRBV2

CDR3 DNA: TGTGCCACCAGTGATAGGACACGCTCCTACGAGCAGTACTTC
CDR3 protein: CATSDRTRSYEQYF
clone size: few
J gene: TRBJ2-7
D gene: -
V gene: TRBV24-1

CDR3 DNA: TGTGCCAGTAGTATCCCCCTCTATCAGCCCCAGCATTTT
CDR3 protein: CASSIPLYQPQHF
clone size: once
J gene: TRBJ1-5
D gene: -
V gene: TRBV19

CDR3 DNA: TGTGCCAGTAGTCCGTTGGGGACAGGGGAGCACGAGCAGTACTTC
CDR3 protein: CASSPLGTGEHEQYF
clone size: -
J gene: TRBJ2-7
D gene: TRBD1
V gene: TRBV19

CDR3 DNA: TGTGCCATCAATCTAGAGGGGAGAAACACCATATATTTT
CDR3 protein: CAINLEGRNTIYF
clone size: -
J gene: TRBJ1-3
D gene: -
V gene: TRBV10-3

CDR3 DNA: TGTGCCACCAATGATGGACTGAGCTCCTACAATGAGCAGTTCTTC
CDR3 protein: CATNDGLSSYNEQFF
clone size: -
J gene: TRBJ2-1
D gene: -
V gene: TRBV24-1

CDR3 DNA: TGTGCCAGCAGCCAAGATGGGCGTGGCTACACCTTC
CDR3 protein: CASSQDGRGYTF
clone size: -
J gene: TRBJ1-2
D gene: -
V gene: TRBV3-1

CDR3 DNA: TGTGCCAGCAACGTAGCAGGAGAGACCCAGTACTTC
CDR3 protein: CASNVAGETQYF
clone size: once
J gene: TRBJ2-5
D gene: -
V gene: TRBV7-8

CDR3 DNA: TGTGCCAGCAGCACCGGACAGCACTACGAGCAGTACTTC
CDR3 protein: CASSTGQHYEQYF
clone size: many
J gene: TRBJ2-7
D gene: -
V gene: TRBV7-9

CDR3 DNA: TGTGCCAGCAGTTTATTGTCAGAGGGCGAGCAGTACTTC
CDR3 protein: CASSLLSEGEQYF
clone size: -
J gene: TRBJ2-7
D gene: -
V gene: TRBV12-3/TRBV12-4

CDR3 DNA: TGTGCCAGCAGCATCCGGGACGGGTCATCCTACAATGAGCAGTTCTTC
CDR3 protein: CASSIRDGSSYNEQFF
clone size: many
J gene: TRBJ2-1
D gene: -
V gene: TRBV7-9

CDR3 DNA: TGCGCCGTTCCCGGGACAGGGACAGATACGCAGTATTTT
CDR3 protein: CAVPGTGTDTQYF
clone size: -
J gene: TRBJ2-3
D gene: TRBD1
V gene: TRBV10-2

CDR3 DNA: TGCAGCGTTTGCGTGGGCGGGAGTTGCTACGAGCAGTACTTC
CDR3 protein: CSVCVGGSCYEQYF
clone size: -
J gene: TRBJ2-7
D gene: TRBD2
V gene: TRBV29-1

CDR3 DNA: TGTGCCAGCAGGGTCACGGGCTCTGGAAACACCATATATTTT
CDR3 protein: CASRVTGSGNTIYF
clone size: -
J gene: TRBJ1-3
D gene: -
V gene: TRBV12-3/TRBV12-4

CDR3 DNA: TGCAGTGCTAGACACAGCGAAATAGGGGAGCTGTTTTTT
CDR3 protein: CSARHSEIGELFF
clone size: many
J gene: TRBJ2-2
D gene: -
V gene: TRBV20-1

CDR3 DNA: TGTGCCAGCAGCTTAAGCTTGAACACTGAAGCTTTCTTT
CDR3 protein: CASSLSLNTEAFF
clone size: medium-sized
J gene: TRBJ1-1
D gene: -
V gene: TRBV7-7

CDR3 DNA: TGCAGTGCTAGGTGGACAGGGAAGGCCTACGAGCAGTACTTC
CDR3 protein: CSARWTGKAYEQYF
clone size: -
J gene: TRBJ2-7
D gene: TRBD1
V gene: TRBV20-1

CDR3 DNA: TGCAGTGCTAGGGTTTTAGCGGGAGTGGGGGAGACCCAGTACTTC
CDR3 protein: CSARVLAGVGETQYF
clone size: -
J gene: TRBJ2-5
D gene: TRBD2
V gene: TRBV20-1

CDR3 DNA: TGCGCCAGCAGTGAGAAGGGTAAAGGGACAGGGTCTTTCTACGAGCAGTACTTC
CDR3 protein: CASSEKGKGTGSFYEQYF
clone size: -
J gene: TRBJ2-7
D gene: TRBD1
V gene: TRBV10-1

CDR3 DNA: TGTGCCAGCGTTGGAGCCACTGAAGCTTTCTTT
CDR3 protein: CASVGATEAFF
clone size: -
J gene: TRBJ1-1
D gene: -
V gene: TRBV6-1

CDR3 DNA: TGCGCCAGCAGTGGGACCGACACTGAAAAACTGTTTTTT
CDR3 protein: CASSGTDTEKLFF
clone size: many
J gene: TRBJ1-4
D gene: -
V gene: TRBV10-2

CDR3 DNA: TGTGCCAGCAGTTACTCAAGCCCCCCGCGTTGGGAGACCCAGTACTTC
CDR3 protein: CASSYSSPPRWETQYF
clone size: few
J gene: TRBJ2-5
D gene: -
V gene: TRBV6-2/TRBV6-3

CDR3 DNA: TGTGCCACCTCCCCTTCCGGGACACAACACACAGATACGCAGTATTTT
CDR3 protein: CATSPSGTQHTDTQYF
clone size: -
J gene: TRBJ2-3
D gene: -
V gene: TRBV24-1